This passage covers 5 T cell receptor beta chains from one sample sequenced in a study of shared clonotypes between healthy human individuals. Clones were sequenced by immunoSEQ multiplex PCR, and TCRdb holds only the in-frame ones, with some missing. The data show over 2 million clones, roughly 95% seen once. Sequencing was carried out using naive CD4+ T cells sorted from blood. Indicated subset: CD45RA+ positively selected. These receptors were taken from a man younger than 30 in good health.

The CDR3 DNA is TGTGCCAGTGGCGGGACAGGGATGTTCGGGGAGCTGTTTTTT. Encoded protein: CASGGTGMFGELFF. The rearrangement links TRBV7-2 to TRBJ2-2, with TRBD1 identical over 9 bases. The CDR3 consists of 14 residues. The V gene's germline CDR1 is SGHTA and CDR2 FQGNSA. V trimming: 9 bases; J trimming: 7 bases; junction bases outside the gene matches: 9. The full variable domain, completed using reference TRBV7-2 and TRBJ2-2, is GAGVSQSPSNKVTEKGKDVELRCDPISGHTALYWYRQSLGQGLEFLIYFQGNSAPDKSGLPSDRFSAERTGGSVSTLTIQRTQQEDSAVYLCASGGTGMFGELFFGEGSRLTVL.

On this clone itself: In the same sample, other DNA sequences code for this CDR3. The chain has TRBV29-1 and TRBJ2-7, with a tentative D call TRBD1 (7 bases). This CDR3 spans 12 amino acids. Trimming removed 4 bases at V and 3 bases at J, with 10 bases between. The germline CDR1 and CDR2 sequences are SQVTM and ANQGSEA. This CDR3 is CSVGQGGYEQYF. DNA of the CDR3: TGCAGCGTTGGCCAGGGGGGCTACGAGCAGTACTTC.

CDR3 bases: TGTGCCAGCAGTTATGCGGGCCCCTCCTACAATGAGCAGTTCTTC. This translates into CASSYAGPSYNEQFF. V is TRBV6-6 and J is TRBJ2-1, with a weak D call TRBD2 (5 bases). Deletions cut 3 bases from V and 0 bases from J, with 9 bases between. This CDR3 spans 15 amino acids. Germline loops: CDR1 MNHNY, CDR2 SVGAGI (reference sequence).

In its sample, this clone was seen once. The rearrangement joins TRBV4-1 to TRBJ2-7; no clear D gene. The CDR3 length is 15 residues. From germline, CDR1 is MGHRA and CDR2 YSYEKL. Trimming left V 5 bases short and J 2 bases short, with 16 bases between. CDR3 bases: TGCGCCAGCAGCGCTCGACCGGACGCACCCTACGAGCAGTACTTC. This codes for CASSARPDAPYEQYF.

The chain couples TRBV6-6 to TRBJ2-6; no firm D call. Germline CDR1 MNHNY, CDR2 SVGAGI (reference sequence). With 9 bases removed from V and 0 bases from J, the gap between germline ends came to 12 bases. The CDR3 runs to 15 residues. The CDR3: CARDASLSGANVLTF. The DNA for the CDR3 is TGTGCCAGAGACGCGTCCCTCTCTGGGGCCAACGTCCTGACTTTC.